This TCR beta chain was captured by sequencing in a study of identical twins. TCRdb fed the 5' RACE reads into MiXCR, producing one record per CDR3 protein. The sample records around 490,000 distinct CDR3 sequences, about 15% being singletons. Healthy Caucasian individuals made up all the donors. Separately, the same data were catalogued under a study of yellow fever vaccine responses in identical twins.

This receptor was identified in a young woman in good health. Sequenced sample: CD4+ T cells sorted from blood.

CDR3 in amino acids: CASRTAGTGVYQETQYF. The CDR3 DNA follows: TGTGCCAGCAGGACTGCCGGGACAGGGGTGTACCAAGAGACCCAGTACTTC. The V gene is TRBV7-2, the J gene TRBJ2-5, with 10 bases identical to TRBD1. The length of the CDR3 is 17 residues. Germline V gives CDR1 SGHTA, CDR2 FQGNSA. J lost 0 bases, V lost 6 bases, and 10 bases had no gene match. Full variable domain (remainder filled in from reference TRBV7-2 and TRBJ2-5): GAGVSQSPSNKVTEKGKDVELRCDPISGHTALYWYRQSLGQGLEFLIYFQGNSAPDKSGLPSDRFSAERTGGSVSTLTIQRTQQEDSAVYLCASRTAGTGVYQETQYFGPGTRLLVL.